This TCR beta chain was obtained from a study of vaccination and CD4 T cells after COVID-19. The Oncomine TCR Beta short-read assay generated sequence data from the DNA of cultured CD4+ T cells. DNA came from CD4+ T cells after culture. One entry per CDR3 protein, called by TCRdb with MiXCR from the PCR reads. In the table there are some 7,400 distinct CDR3 sequences, 30% to 45% of which are singletons. CDR1 and CDR2 from the germline V gene are SGHAT and FQNNGV. V shed 4 bases, J shed 0 bases, and the junction held 6 bases outside the gene matches. This CDR3 is built from 16 residues. Treatment meaning: 10-day PBMC culture with coronavirus spike peptide pools or control peptides (ViraFEST assay). One should note that the unexposed donor's CD4+ T cells were collected before the COVID-19 pandemic (2011-2018). On this clonotype itself: As yet, its antigen is unknown.

This sequence originates from a human donor in good health. The sequenced material came from CD4+ T cells from blood, cultured in vitro. The chain links TRBV11-2 to TRBJ2-7; 10 bases are shared with TRBD2. Here the CDR3 reads CASSSNLAGASYEQYF. The CDR3 bases are TGTGCCAGCAGCTCAAATCTAGCGGGAGCCTCCTACGAGCAGTACTTC.